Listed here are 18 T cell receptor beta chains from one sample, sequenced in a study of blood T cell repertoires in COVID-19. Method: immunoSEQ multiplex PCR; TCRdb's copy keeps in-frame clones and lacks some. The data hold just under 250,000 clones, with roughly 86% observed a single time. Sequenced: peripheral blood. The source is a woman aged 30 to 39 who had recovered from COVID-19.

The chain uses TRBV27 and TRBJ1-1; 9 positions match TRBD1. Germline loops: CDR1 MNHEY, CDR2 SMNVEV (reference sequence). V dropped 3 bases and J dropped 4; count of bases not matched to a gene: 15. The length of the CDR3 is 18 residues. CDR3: CASSFLGTGIRAATEAFF. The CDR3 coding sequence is TGTGCCAGCAGTTTCCTTGGGACAGGGATTAGGGCAGCCACTGAAGCTTTCTTT.

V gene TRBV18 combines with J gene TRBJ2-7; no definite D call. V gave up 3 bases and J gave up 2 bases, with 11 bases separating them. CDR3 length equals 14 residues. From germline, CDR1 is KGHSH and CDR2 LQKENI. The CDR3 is CASSPLDGAYEQYF. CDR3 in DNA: TGTGCCAGCTCACCCCTAGACGGTGCCTACGAGCAGTACTTC.

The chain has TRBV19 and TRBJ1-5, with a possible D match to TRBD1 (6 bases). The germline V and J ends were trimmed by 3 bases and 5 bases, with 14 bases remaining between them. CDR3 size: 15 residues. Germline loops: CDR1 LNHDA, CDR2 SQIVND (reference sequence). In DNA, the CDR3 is TGTGCCAGTAGTATGACAGGACGGGACCATCAGCCCCAGCATTTT. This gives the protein CASSMTGRDHQPQHF.

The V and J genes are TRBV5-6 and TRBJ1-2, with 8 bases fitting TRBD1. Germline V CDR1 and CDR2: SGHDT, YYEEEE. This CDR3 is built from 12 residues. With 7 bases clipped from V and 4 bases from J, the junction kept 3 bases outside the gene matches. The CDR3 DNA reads TGTGCCAGCGGCGGGACAGGCTATGGCTACACCTTC. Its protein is CASGGTGYGYTF. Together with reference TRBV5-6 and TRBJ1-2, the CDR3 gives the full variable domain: DAGVTQSPTHLIKTRGQQVTLRCSPKSGHDTVSWYQQALGQGPQFIFQYYEEEERQRGNFPDRFSGHQFPNYSSELNVNALLLGDSALYLCASGGTGYGYTFGSGTRLTVV.

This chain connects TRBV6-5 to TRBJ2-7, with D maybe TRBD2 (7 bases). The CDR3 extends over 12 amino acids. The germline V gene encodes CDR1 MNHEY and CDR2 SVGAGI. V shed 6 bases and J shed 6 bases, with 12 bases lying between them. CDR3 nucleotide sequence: TGTGCCAGCAGGGGGGGGCACCCCGAGCAGTACTTC. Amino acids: CASRGGHPEQYF.

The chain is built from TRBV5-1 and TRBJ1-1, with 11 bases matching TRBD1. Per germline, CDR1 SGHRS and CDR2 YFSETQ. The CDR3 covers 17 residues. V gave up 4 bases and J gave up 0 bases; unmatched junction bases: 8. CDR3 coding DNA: TGCGCCAGCAGCCCAGGGACAGGGGGTCCCATGAACACTGAAGCTTTCTTT. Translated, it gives CASSPGTGGPMNTEAFF.

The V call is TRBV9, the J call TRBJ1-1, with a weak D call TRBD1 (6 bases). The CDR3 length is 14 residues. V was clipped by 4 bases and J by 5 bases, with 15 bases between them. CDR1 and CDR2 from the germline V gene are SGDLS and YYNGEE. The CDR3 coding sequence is TGTGCCAGCAGCTTCGGGGGGGCGCAAACTGAAGCTTTCTTT. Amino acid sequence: CASSFGGAQTEAFF.

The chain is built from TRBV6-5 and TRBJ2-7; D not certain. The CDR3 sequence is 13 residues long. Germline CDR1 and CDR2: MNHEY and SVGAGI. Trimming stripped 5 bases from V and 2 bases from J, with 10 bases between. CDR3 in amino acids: CASSLDGTYEQYF. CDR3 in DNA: TGTGCCAGCAGTCTAGACGGTACCTACGAGCAGTACTTC.

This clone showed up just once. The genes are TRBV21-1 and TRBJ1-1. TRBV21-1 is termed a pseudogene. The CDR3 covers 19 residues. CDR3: CASSKAGLILSDENTEAFF. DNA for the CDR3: TGTGCCAGCAGCAAGGCCGGACTCATCTTATCGGATGAGAACACTGAAGCTTTCTTT.

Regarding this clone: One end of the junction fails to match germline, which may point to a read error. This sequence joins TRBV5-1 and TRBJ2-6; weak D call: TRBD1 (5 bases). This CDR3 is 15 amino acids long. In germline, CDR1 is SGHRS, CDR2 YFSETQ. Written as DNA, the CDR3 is TGCGCCAGCAGCGCCAGGGCATCTGAGGCCAACGTCCTGACTTTC. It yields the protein CASSARASEANVLTF.

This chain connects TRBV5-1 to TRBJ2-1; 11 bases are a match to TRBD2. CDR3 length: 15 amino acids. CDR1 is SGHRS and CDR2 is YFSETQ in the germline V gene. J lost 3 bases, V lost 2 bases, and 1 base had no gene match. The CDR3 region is CASSFSGGGYNEQFF. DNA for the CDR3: TGCGCCAGCAGCTTTAGCGGGGGGGGCTACAATGAGCAGTTCTTC.

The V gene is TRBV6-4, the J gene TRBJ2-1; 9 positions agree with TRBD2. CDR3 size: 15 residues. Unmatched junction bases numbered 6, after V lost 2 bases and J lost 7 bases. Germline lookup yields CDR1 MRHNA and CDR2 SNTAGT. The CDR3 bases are TGTGCCAGCAGTGACAGAGCGGGGGGTCAAAATGAGCAGTTCTTC. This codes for CASSDRAGGQNEQFF.

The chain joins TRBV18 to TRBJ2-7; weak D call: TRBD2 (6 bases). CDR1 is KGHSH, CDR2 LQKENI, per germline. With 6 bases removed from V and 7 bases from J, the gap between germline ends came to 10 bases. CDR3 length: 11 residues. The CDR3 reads CASSRGGEQYF. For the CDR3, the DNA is TGTGCCAGCTCGCGGGGTGGAGAGCAGTACTTC.

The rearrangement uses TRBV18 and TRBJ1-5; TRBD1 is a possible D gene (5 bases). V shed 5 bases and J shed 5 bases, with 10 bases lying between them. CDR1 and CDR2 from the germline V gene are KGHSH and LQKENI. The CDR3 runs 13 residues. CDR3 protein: CASSGHPDQPQHF. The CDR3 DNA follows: TGTGCCAGCTCAGGACACCCAGATCAGCCCCAGCATTTT.

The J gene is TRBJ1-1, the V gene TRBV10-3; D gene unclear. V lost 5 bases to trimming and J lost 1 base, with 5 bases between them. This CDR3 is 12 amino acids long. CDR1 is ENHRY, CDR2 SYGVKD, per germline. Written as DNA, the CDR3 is TGTGCCATCAGTCGAGGGAACACTGAAGCTTTCTTT. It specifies CAISRGNTEAFF.

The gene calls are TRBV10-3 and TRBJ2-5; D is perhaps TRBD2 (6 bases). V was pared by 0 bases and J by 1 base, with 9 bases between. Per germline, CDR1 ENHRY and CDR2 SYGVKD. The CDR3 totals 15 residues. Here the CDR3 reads CAISESRTTQETQYF. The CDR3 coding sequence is TGTGCCATCAGTGAGTCCCGGACTACCCAAGAGACCCAGTACTTC.

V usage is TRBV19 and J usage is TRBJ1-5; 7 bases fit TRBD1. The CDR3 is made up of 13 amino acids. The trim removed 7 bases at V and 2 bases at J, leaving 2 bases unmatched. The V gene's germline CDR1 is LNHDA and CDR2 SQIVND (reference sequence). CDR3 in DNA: TGTGCCAGTATGGGGACAGGCAATCAGCCCCAGCATTTT. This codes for CASMGTGNQPQHF.

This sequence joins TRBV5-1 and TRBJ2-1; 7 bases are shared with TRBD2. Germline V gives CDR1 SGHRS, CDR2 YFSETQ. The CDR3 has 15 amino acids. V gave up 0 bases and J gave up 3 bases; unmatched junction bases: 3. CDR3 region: CASSLAAGSYNEQFF. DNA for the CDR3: TGCGCCAGCAGCTTGGCAGCGGGGAGCTACAATGAGCAGTTCTTC.